The next 29 T cell receptor beta chains were all read from a single sample in a study of blood T cell repertoires in COVID-19. Profiled with immunoSEQ multiplex PCR; TCRdb holds only in-frame clones, not every one. This table holds 100,000 to 150,000 clones, about 85% found once. Input material: peripheral blood. Receptors originate from an elderly man with active or convalescent COVID-19.

The CDR3 region has the DNA TGCGCCAGCAAGCGGACAGGGGGAAGCCATGGCTACACCTTC. Translation: CASKRTGGSHGYTF. V and J are TRBV10-1 and TRBJ1-2; 10 nucleotides line up with TRBD1. Germline CDR1 WNHNN, CDR2 SYGVQD (reference sequence). Trimming took 7 bases from V and 6 from J; bases not matched to a gene: 8. The CDR3 runs to 14 residues.

The chain combines TRBV10-3 with TRBJ2-7; 7 nucleotides match TRBD1. The CDR3 extends over 15 amino acids. CDR1 and CDR2 from the germline V gene are ENHRY and SYGVKD. V was pared by 7 bases and J by 0 bases, with 9 bases of the junction left unmatched. The CDR3 coding sequence is TGTGCCATCAAGCCACAGGGGTCAATCTCCTACGAGCAGTACTTC. This encodes CAIKPQGSISYEQYF.

CDR3: CATSSNPGSNTEAFF. The CDR3 DNA follows: TGTGCCACCAGCAGTAATCCCGGGTCGAACACTGAAGCTTTCTTT. The chain couples TRBV15 to TRBJ1-1; no reliable D call. Looked up from germline, CDR1 is LNHNV and CDR2 is YYDKDF (reference sequence). V was shortened by 3 bases and J by 1 base, with 12 bases between the two germline ends. This CDR3 has 15 residues.

This chain links TRBV5-1 with TRBJ2-3, with D perhaps TRBD2 (5 bases). The CDR3 contains 13 residues. V gave up 4 bases and J gave up 6 bases, with 12 bases separating them. The germline gives CDR1 SGHRS, CDR2 YFSETQ. The DNA of the CDR3 is TGCGCCAGCAGCGCCAGACTAACTGATACGCAGTATTTT. Amino acids: CASSARLTDTQYF.

This chain uses TRBV28 with TRBJ2-4; perhaps TRBD1 as D (6 bases). V was shortened by 10 bases and J by 1 base, with 11 bases between the two germline ends. Germline V lookup: CDR1 MDHEN, CDR2 SYDVKM. CDR3 length: 13 residues. The CDR3 loop reads CATNRVAKNIQYF. CDR3 sequence (DNA): TGTGCCACGAACAGGGTTGCCAAAAACATTCAGTACTTC.

The chain carries TRBV6-5 and TRBJ2-1; 14 bases are shared with TRBD2. V was clipped by 11 bases and J by 7 bases; unmatched bases: 7. CDR1 and CDR2 from the germline V gene are MNHEY and SVGAGI. The CDR3 contains 14 residues. The CDR3 protein is CALDGTSGGNEQFF. The CDR3 bases are TGTGCCCTCGATGGGACTAGCGGGGGTAATGAGCAGTTCTTC.

V and J are TRBV9 and TRBJ2-3; 7 bases align to TRBD2. The CDR3 covers 16 residues. J lost 2 bases, V lost 3 bases, and 9 bases had no gene match. Germline V lookup: CDR1 SGDLS, CDR2 YYNGEE. This CDR3 is CASSGSLASPTDTQYF. CDR3 nucleotides: TGTGCCAGCAGCGGTTCACTAGCGTCCCCCACAGATACGCAGTATTTT.

This rearrangement joins TRBV19 to TRBJ1-1; D perhaps matches TRBD1 (6 bases). The germline CDR1 and CDR2 sequences are LNHDA and SQIVND (reference sequence). V lost 1 base, J lost 8 bases, and 20 bases lay in between. The CDR3 has 16 residues. The CDR3 sequence: CASSIARRGGSREAFF. DNA for the CDR3: TGTGCCAGTAGTATAGCACGTCGGGGGGGCTCTAGGGAAGCTTTCTTT.

The V gene is TRBV3-1 (or the pseudogene TRBV3-2), the J gene TRBJ2-1; 7 nucleotides line up with TRBD2. CDR1 LGHDT and CDR2 YNNKEL come from the germline V gene (reference sequence). This CDR3 contains 15 residues. V trimming: 1 base; J trimming: 4 bases; junction bases outside the gene matches: 4. The CDR3 spells CASSQVTAGYNEQFF. DNA of the CDR3: TGTGCCAGCAGCCAAGTCACAGCGGGGTACAATGAGCAGTTCTTC.

The chain uses TRBV15 and TRBJ2-5; D might be TRBD2 (6 bases). Looked up from germline, CDR1 is LNHNV and CDR2 is YYDKDF (reference sequence). The V end was cut by 5 bases, the J end by 4 bases, with 20 bases between. The length of the CDR3 is 16 residues. CDR3 bases: TGTGCCACCAGCGAGCGGATGGGAGGTTTAAGAGAGACCCAGTACTTC. Its translation is CATSERMGGLRETQYF.

A few counts support this clone. The chain uses TRBV6-5 and TRBJ2-7; a possible D gene is TRBD2 (6 bases). The CDR3 length is 13 residues. V was trimmed by 6 bases and J by 0 bases, leaving 9 bases between them. The V gene's germline CDR1 is MNHEY and CDR2 SVGAGI. CDR3: CASSFGSSYEQYF. CDR3 coding DNA: TGTGCCAGCAGCTTCGGGAGCTCCTACGAGCAGTACTTC.

V is TRBV20-1 and J is TRBJ1-5, with a weak D call TRBD1 (6 bases). Trimming took off 3 bases at V and 3 bases at J, with 9 bases between the two ends. The CDR3 totals 13 residues. The germline V gene has CDR1 DFQATT and CDR2 SNEGSKA (reference sequence). The CDR3 nucleotides read TGCAGTGCTAGTCAGGGGTTCAATCAGCCCCAGCATTTT. Translated, it gives CSASQGFNQPQHF.

This clone was recorded only once. The chain links TRBV6-6 to TRBJ1-3; the D is unclear. The germline V gene encodes CDR1 MNHNY and CDR2 SVGAGI (reference sequence). This CDR3 has 15 residues. Trimming cost V 4 bases and J 7 bases, with 17 bases left between them. The CDR3 here is CASSSSGPIGNTIYF. The DNA of the CDR3 is TGTGCCAGCAGTTCCTCGGGCCCAATTGGGAACACCATATATTTT.

This rearrangement joins TRBV6-5 to TRBJ1-5; 9 nucleotides match TRBD1. The CDR3 contains 15 residues. Germline V CDR1 and CDR2: MNHEY, SVGAGI. V was pared by 4 bases and J by 4 bases, with 5 bases of the junction left unmatched. The CDR3: CASSSLQGANQPQHF. The CDR3 DNA reads as TGTGCCAGCAGTTCGCTACAGGGGGCAAATCAGCCCCAGCATTTT.

The chain uses TRBV3-1 (or the pseudogene TRBV3-2) and TRBJ2-7, with D hard to call. The germline gives CDR1 LGHDT, CDR2 YNNKEL (reference sequence). Trimming left V 1 base short and J 2 bases short, with 12 bases between. This CDR3 has 15 amino acids. The CDR3 reads CASSQGRSETYEQYF. Here the CDR3 DNA reads TGTGCCAGCAGCCAAGGTCGATCAGAAACCTACGAGCAGTACTTC.

The chain uses TRBV30 and TRBJ2-1, with TRBD2 as a possible D gene (6 bases). From germline, CDR1 is GTSNPN and CDR2 SVGIG (reference sequence). The CDR3 runs 13 residues. Trimming took 7 bases from V and 0 from J, leaving 10 bases between them. The CDR3 sequence is CAFRGSSYNEQFF. CDR3 DNA: TGTGCCTTCCGGGGGAGCTCCTACAATGAGCAGTTCTTC.

This clone came up once. The genes are TRBV9 and TRBJ1-5; TRBD1 matches at 11 bases. Losses at the gene ends were 3 bases for V and 6 bases for J; bases not matched to a gene: 2. The CDR3 is 14 residues long. The germline V gene encodes CDR1 SGDLS and CDR2 YYNGEE. For the CDR3, the DNA is TGTGCCAGCAGCGGGGGACAGGGGGGTCAGCCCCAGCATTTT. As protein: CASSGGQGGQPQHF.

This chain joins TRBV11-1 and TRBJ1-3, with 9 bases fitting TRBD1. Germline CDR1 reads SGHAT; CDR2 reads FQDESV (reference sequence). The CDR3 loop spans 16 amino acids. V shed 5 bases, J shed 2 bases, and the junction held 7 bases outside the gene matches. The CDR3 loop is CASSRDRVSAGNTIYF. Written as DNA, the CDR3 is TGTGCCAGCAGCCGGGACAGGGTATCGGCTGGAAACACCATATATTTT. Supplemented by reference TRBV11-1 and TRBJ1-3, the full variable domain reads EAEVAQSPRYKITEKSQAVAFWCDPISGHATLYWYRQILGQGPELLVQFQDESVVDDSQLPKDRFSAERLKGVDSTLKIQPAELGDSAMYLCASSRDRVSAGNTIYFGEGSWLTVV.

The chain carries TRBV29-1 and TRBJ2-1, with 7 bases that match TRBD2. This CDR3 spans 17 amino acids. Germline CDR1 reads SQVTM; CDR2 reads ANQGSEA. V lost 0 bases, J lost 0 bases, and 8 bases stayed unmatched. The CDR3 loop is CSVEDMTSPRSYNEQFF. CDR3 bases: TGCAGCGTTGAAGATATGACTAGCCCCCGCTCCTACAATGAGCAGTTCTTC.

The chain links TRBV19 to TRBJ1-3; 8 bases align to TRBD1. In germline, CDR1 is LNHDA, CDR2 SQIVND (reference sequence). This CDR3 comprises 15 residues. J was trimmed by 4 bases and V by 6 bases; bases with no gene match: 8. The CDR3 sequence: CASRRTGRMGNTIYF. The CDR3 DNA reads as TGTGCCAGTAGACGGACAGGGCGAATGGGAAACACCATATATTTT.

J is TRBJ2-7 and V is TRBV4-3; TRBD1 matches at 9 bases. From germline, CDR1 is LGHNA and CDR2 YSLEER. This CDR3 has 14 residues. V lost 3 bases to trimming and J lost 1 base; unmatched junction nucleotides: 1. CDR3 bases: TGCGCCAGCAGCCACGGACAGGGGTCCTACGAGCAGTACTTC. Protein product: CASSHGQGSYEQYF.

The V call is TRBV6-6, the J call TRBJ1-1; TRBD1 matches at 8 bases. Germline V gives CDR1 MNHNY, CDR2 SVGAGI (reference sequence). V lost 2 bases and J lost 3; bases outside the gene matches: 8. The CDR3 sequence is 16 residues long. The CDR3 nucleotides read TGTGCCAGCAGTTACGGGACAGGCATAAGGGACACTGAAGCTTTCTTT. Protein sequence: CASSYGTGIRDTEAFF.

The chain employs TRBV10-3 and TRBJ2-3; tentative D call: TRBD2 (6 bases). There are 15 residues in the CDR3. CDR1 and CDR2 from the germline V gene are ENHRY and SYGVKD. V gave up 0 bases and J gave up 3 bases, with 10 bases separating them. The CDR3 bases are TGTGCCATCAGTGAGTCTCAGGGAGGTACAGATACGCAGTATTTT. Encoded protein: CAISESQGGTDTQYF.

The V call is TRBV5-6, the J call TRBJ2-5; D is unclear. The CDR3 totals 15 residues. V was clipped by 1 base and J by 0 bases, with 10 bases between them. Germline assignment: CDR1 SGHDT and CDR2 YYEEEE. The CDR3 reads CASSLSLFNQETQYF. DNA for the CDR3: TGTGCCAGCAGCTTGAGCCTATTTAACCAAGAGACCCAGTACTTC.

This clone appeared a few times. V usage is TRBV2 and J usage is TRBJ2-3, with TRBD1 matching over 9 bases. CDR3 length equals 13 residues. The V gene's germline CDR1 is SNHLY and CDR2 FYNNEI. The junction had 3 bases not matched to a gene; V was cut back by 6 bases and J by 5 bases. This chain's CDR3 is CASRGQGIDTQYF. Here the CDR3 DNA reads TGTGCCAGCAGGGGACAGGGAATAGATACGCAGTATTTT.

This chain links TRBV10-3 with TRBJ1-5, with D possibly TRBD1 on 6 matching bases. V was trimmed by 10 bases and J by 1 base, leaving 11 bases between them. The CDR3 extends over 13 amino acids. CDR1 is ENHRY and CDR2 is SYGVKD in the germline V gene. As DNA, the CDR3 is TGTGCCACCGGACAGACGAGCAATCAGCCCCAGCATTTT. This translates into CATGQTSNQPQHF.

This sequence joins TRBV29-1 and TRBJ2-7; 9 bases are shared with TRBD2. After removal of 5 bases from V and 4 bases from J, the junction contained 3 bases not matched to a gene. Per germline, CDR1 SQVTM and CDR2 ANQGSEA. This CDR3 is 12 amino acids long. In DNA form, the CDR3 reads TGCAGCGTTACGGGACTAGCATACGAGCAGTACTTC. This gives the protein CSVTGLAYEQYF.

The V and J genes are TRBV12-3 or TRBV12-4 and TRBJ2-1; the match to TRBD2 covers 8 bases. The V gene end was trimmed by 7 bases and the J gene end by 9 bases; junction bases not matched to a gene: 5. This CDR3 has 12 amino acids. In DNA, the CDR3 is TGTGCCAGCACCGTAGCGGGAACTGAGCAGTTCTTC. Translating gives CASTVAGTEQFF.

This chain joins TRBV30 and TRBJ1-2; 11 bases align to TRBD1. Germline V lookup: CDR1 GTSNPN, CDR2 SVGIG (reference sequence). The V gene end was trimmed by 0 bases and the J gene end by 7 bases; junction bases not matched to a gene: 7. CDR3 length: 15 residues. The CDR3 region has the DNA TGTGCCTGGAGTGTACCGGACAGGGGGCGGTTTGGCTACACCTTC. Its translation is CAWSVPDRGRFGYTF. Filled out from reference TRBV30 and TRBJ1-2, the complete variable domain reads SQTIHQWPATLVQPVGSPLSLECTVEGTSNPNLYWYRQAAGRGLQLLFYSVGIGQISSEVPQNLSASRPQDRQFILSSKKLLLSDSGFYLCAWSVPDRGRFGYTFGSGTRLTVV.